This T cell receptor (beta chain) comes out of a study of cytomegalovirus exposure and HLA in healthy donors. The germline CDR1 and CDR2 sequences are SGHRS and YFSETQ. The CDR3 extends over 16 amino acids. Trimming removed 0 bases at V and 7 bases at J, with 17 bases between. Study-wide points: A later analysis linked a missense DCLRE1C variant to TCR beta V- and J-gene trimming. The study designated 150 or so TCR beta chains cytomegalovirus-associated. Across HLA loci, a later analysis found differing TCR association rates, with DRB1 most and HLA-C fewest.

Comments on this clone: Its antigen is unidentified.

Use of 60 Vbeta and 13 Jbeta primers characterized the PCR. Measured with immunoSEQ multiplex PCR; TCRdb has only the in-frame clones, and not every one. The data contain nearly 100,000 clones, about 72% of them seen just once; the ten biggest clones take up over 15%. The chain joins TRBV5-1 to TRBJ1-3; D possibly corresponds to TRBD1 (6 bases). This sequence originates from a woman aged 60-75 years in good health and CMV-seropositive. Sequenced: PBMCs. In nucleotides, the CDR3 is TGCGCCAGCAGCTTGGGACAGGTTGGGGCCGGGAACACCATATATTTT. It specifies CASSLGQVGAGNTIYF.